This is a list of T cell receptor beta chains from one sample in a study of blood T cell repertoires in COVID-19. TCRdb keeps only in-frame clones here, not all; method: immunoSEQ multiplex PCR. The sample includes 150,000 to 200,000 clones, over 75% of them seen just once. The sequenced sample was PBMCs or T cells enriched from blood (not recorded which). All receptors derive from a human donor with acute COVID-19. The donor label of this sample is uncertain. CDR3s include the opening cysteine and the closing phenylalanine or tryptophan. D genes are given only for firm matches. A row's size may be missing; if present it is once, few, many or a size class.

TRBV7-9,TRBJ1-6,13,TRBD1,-,TGTGCCAGCACCGGACAGGGGGACTCACCCCTCCACTTT,CASTGQGDSPLHF
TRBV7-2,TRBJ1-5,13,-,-,TGTGCCAGCAGTATCGGGGTGAATCAGCCCCAGCATTTT,CASSIGVNQPQHF
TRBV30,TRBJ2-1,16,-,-,TGTGCCTGGAACTTGGGCCTGGGTAGCTCCTACAATGAGCAGTTCTTC,CAWNLGLGSSYNEQFF
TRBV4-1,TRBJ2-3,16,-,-,TGCGCCAGCAGCCAAGATACGGGGGTCTGGGAAGATACGCAGTATTTT,CASSQDTGVWEDTQYF
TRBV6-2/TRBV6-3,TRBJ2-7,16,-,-,TGTGCCAGCAGTCTTAGATACAGGGTATACTCCTACGAGCAGTACTTC,CASSLRYRVYSYEQYF
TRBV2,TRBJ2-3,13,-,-,TGTGCCAGCAGTGTTTTAGGCACAGATACGCAGTATTTT,CASSVLGTDTQYF
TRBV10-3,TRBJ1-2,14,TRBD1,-,TGTGCCATCAGTGAGGGGGGACAGACGTATGGCTACACCTTC,CAISEGGQTYGYTF
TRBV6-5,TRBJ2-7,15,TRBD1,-,TGTGCCAGCAGTCCTCGAGGGACAGGGGTACGGGAGCAGTACTTC,CASSPRGTGVREQYF
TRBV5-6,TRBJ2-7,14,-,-,TGTGCCAGCAGCTTGGCCGGGAGACCTTACGAGCAGTACTTC,CASSLAGRPYEQYF
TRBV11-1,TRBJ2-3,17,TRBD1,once,TGTGCCAGCAGCTTAGCGCGGGGACAGGGGGCAACAGATACGCAGTATTTT,CASSLARGQGATDTQYF
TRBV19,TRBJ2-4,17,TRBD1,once,TGTGCCAGCGCCGGGACAGGAGCTACTCTAGCCAAAAACATTCAGTACTTC,CASAGTGATLAKNIQYF
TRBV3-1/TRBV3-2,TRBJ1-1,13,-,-,TGTGCCAGCAGCCACGGGACACTCACTGAAGCTTTCTTT,CASSHGTLTEAFF
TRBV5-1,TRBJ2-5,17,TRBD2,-,TGCGCCAGCAGCTTGGGACTCGGGACTAGCGGACAAGAGACCCAGTACTTC,CASSLGLGTSGQETQYF
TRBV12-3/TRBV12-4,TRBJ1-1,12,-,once,TGTGCCAGCAGTTTATTGCGGGCTGAAGCTTTCTTT,CASSLLRAEAFF